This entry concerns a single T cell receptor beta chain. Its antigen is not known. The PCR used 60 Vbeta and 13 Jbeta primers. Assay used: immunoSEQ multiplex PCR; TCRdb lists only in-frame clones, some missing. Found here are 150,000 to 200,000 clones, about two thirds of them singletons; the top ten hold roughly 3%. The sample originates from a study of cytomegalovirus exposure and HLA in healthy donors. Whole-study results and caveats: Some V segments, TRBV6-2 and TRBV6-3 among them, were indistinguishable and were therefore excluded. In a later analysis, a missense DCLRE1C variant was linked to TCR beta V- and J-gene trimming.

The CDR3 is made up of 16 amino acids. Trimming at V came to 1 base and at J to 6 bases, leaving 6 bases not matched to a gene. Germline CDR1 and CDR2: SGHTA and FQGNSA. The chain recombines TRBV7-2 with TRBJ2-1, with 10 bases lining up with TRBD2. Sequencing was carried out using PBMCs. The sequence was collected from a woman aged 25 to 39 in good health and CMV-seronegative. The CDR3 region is CASSLGSSGSVNEQFF. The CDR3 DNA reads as TGTGCCAGCAGCTTAGGGTCTAGCGGGAGTGTCAATGAGCAGTTCTTC.